Listed here is a single T cell receptor beta chain. Its target is unknown. MiXCR, applied by TCRdb to the RACE reads, yields one record per CDR3 protein. The sample consists of roughly 100,000 distinct CDR3 sequences, 8% to 13% of them appearing once. This sample is drawn from a study of human T cells and chemical hapten exposure. Across the study: Slight differences in pooled library volume were the main source of varying TCR yields across samples.

Documented time point: patch test 1, 2 weeks after DPC sensitization. Treatment given: therapeutic diphenylcyclopropenone sensitization with weekly scalp DPC. The study drew its donors from alopecia patients who were 18 to 70 years old and suitable for DPC. Study-level results: Large CDR3 similarity clusters arose significantly more often from expanded TCRs than from controls.

Germline CDR1 is MNHNY and CDR2 is SVGAGI (reference sequence). V dropped 8 bases and J dropped 4 bases, with 12 bases sitting between them. The CDR3 contains 14 residues. This chain joins TRBV6-6 and TRBJ1-6; D might be TRBD1 (6 bases). The source was whole blood, collected in connection with sensitization to the hapten diphenylcyclopropenone (DPC). The TCR originated in a woman in her forties with alopecia areata. Some clones in this sample may be carry-over from other donors' samples. In nucleotides, the CDR3 is TGTGCCAGCGCGGAGGGGGGATATAATTCACCCCTCCACTTT. Its translation: CASAEGGYNSPLHF.